In this sample, the clone carrying this T cell receptor (beta chain) turned up many times. Antigen: not known. TCRdb fed the reads into MiXCR, producing one record per CDR3 protein. The table lists hundreds of thousands of distinct CDR3 sequences, around 9.1% of them singletons, with more than 2.5% in the top ten. This record comes from a study of T cell repertoires in cytomegalovirus infection. Findings and limits, study-wide: What dominated the ex vivo response were HLA-C-restricted CMV-specific TCR beta clonotypes.

The TCR was taken from a human donor in good health (CMV status not recorded). Some clones in this sample may be carry-over from other donors' samples. Sample: PBMCs.

The CDR3 nucleotides are TGTGCCACAACATGGGACAGGAAAAACACTGAAGCTTTCTTT. Translated, it gives CATTWDRKNTEAFF. This rearrangement joins TRBV11-2 to TRBJ1-1; 8 nucleotides agree with TRBD1. This CDR3 is 14 amino acids long. Trimming cost V 10 bases and J 2 bases; bases outside gene matches: 9. Looked up from germline, CDR1 is SGHAT and CDR2 is FQNNGV.